This T cell receptor beta chain was identified during a study of T-cell reconstitution after alpha-beta-depleted transplantation in children (dated by TCRdb to 2016 to 2018). Regarding the complete study: Using TCR repertoire profiling, the study quantitatively followed how T-cell immune reconstitution unfolded in children after TCRalphabeta/CD19-depleted allogeneic hematopoietic cell transplantation.

Per the publication, the treatment or condition label means: allogeneic hematopoietic cell transplantation with graft depleted of TCRalphabeta T cells and CD19 B cells. TCRalphabeta/CD19-depleted allogeneic hematopoietic cell grafts were given to the transplant recipients, all of whom were children. This clonotype has a handful of counts. Its antigen is currently not known. Qualities for individual bases were not recorded, and no much larger clone is one base off. Findings and caveats that apply to the study as a whole: About two months after transplant, the apparently early recovery of alphabetaT-cell counts reportedly depended on just several hundred clones that had expanded rapidly and came from non-depleted graft cells. The high TCRbeta diversity at day 60 in some patients was ascribed to recipient T cells and intrathymic progenitors that had survived conditioning. Over subsequent months, a decline in hyperexpanded clone frequencies was noted, and after one year, T-cell counts and TCRbeta diversity were mostly ascribed to newly produced T cells.

Taken from the germline V gene (reference sequence), the CDR1 and CDR2 loops are MNHEY and SMNVEV. Its CDR3 holds 12 amino acids, cysteine through phenylalanine. The retained sequence is limited to the CDR3, 36 bases, with the frame set at the first base. A distance of 11 bases separates the germline ends of V and J, which lose 5 bases and 6 bases respectively. The library was prepared using PCR. TCRdb shows the sequencer as Illumina HiSeq 2500. Molecular barcoding was employed in the preparation of TCR libraries, with unique molecular identifiers being used to normalize TCRbeta repertoire quantification. Using fastp trimming at Q25 and MiXCR clonotype assembly, TCRdb reanalyzed the public sequencing data and kept in-frame beta chains. Entries that share a CDR3 protein sequence are merged under the most common genes and DNA. The table for this sample lists about 980,000 distinct CDR3 sequences; about 31% of them were counted only once. The top ten hold around 30% of the sample.

The rearrangement combines TRBV27 with TRBJ2-7, with TRBD1 perhaps the D gene, on 5 matching bases. Sequencing was performed on PBMCs, mostly from graft donor cells, taken 360 days after TCRalphabeta/CD19-depleted stem cell transplant. The origin of this receptor is a boy younger than two who had a stem cell transplant for SCID, so the T cells may come from the graft donor. The CDR3 sequence is CASSRRGGEQYF. The DNA reads TGTGCCAGCAGTAGAAGGGGTGGCGAGCAGTACTTC.